This T cell receptor (beta chain) comes out of a study of blood T cell repertoires in COVID-19. Study processing details: Estimation of nucleated cell counts relied on the amplification of reference gene primers. TCRdb's table, derived via immunoSEQ multiplex PCR, lists solely in-frame clones and lacks some. The V and J calls and clone size come from that table; D and trimming were worked out from the DNA. The sample shows over 200,000 clones, 87% of them seen only once. The CDR3 length is 15 residues. Unmatched junction bases numbered 11, after V lost 5 bases and J lost 5 bases. The V gene's germline CDR1 is SGHRS and CDR2 YFSETQ. Living in about two dozen US areas, the participants were between roughly 18 and 90 years of age. Self-reported history from a screening survey and questionnaire set each donor's cohort.

The TCR originated in a man in his thirties or forties who had recovered from COVID-19. The material sequenced was PBMCs or T cells enriched from blood (not recorded which). The chain employs TRBV5-1 and TRBJ1-2; 8 nucleotides agree with TRBD1. CDR3 sequence reads: CASSKTGVGPYGYTF. In nucleotides, the CDR3 is TGCGCCAGCAGTAAGACAGGGGTTGGACCTTATGGCTACACCTTC.